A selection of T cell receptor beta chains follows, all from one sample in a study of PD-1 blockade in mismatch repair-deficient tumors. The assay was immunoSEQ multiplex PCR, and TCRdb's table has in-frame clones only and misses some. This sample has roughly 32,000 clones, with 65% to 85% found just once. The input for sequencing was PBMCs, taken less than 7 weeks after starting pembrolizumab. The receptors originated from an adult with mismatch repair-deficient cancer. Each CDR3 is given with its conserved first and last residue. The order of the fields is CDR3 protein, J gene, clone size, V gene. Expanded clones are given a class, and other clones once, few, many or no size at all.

CASSQGRTGLSGNTIYF | TRBJ1-3 | - | TRBV14
CATGTGGYGYTF | TRBJ1-2 | - | TRBV27
CSVGASGRGNEQYF | TRBJ2-7 | few | TRBV29-1
CASSIVVRARNTEAFF | TRBJ1-1 | - | TRBV19
CASSILAEAFF | TRBJ1-1 | - | TRBV19
CASSPDRTHSGNTIYF | TRBJ1-3 | - | TRBV18
CASSHNRARGGNTIYF | TRBJ1-3 | - | TRBV4-1
CASSYPGQGGSNYNEQFF | TRBJ2-1 | - | TRBV5-1
CASKPGQNNYGYTF | TRBJ1-2 | - | TRBV19
CASSFEGGGNQPQHF | TRBJ1-5 | - | TRBV27
CASSPDSSNQPQHF | TRBJ1-5 | - | TRBV6-5
CASRSFPSSSGANVLTF | TRBJ2-6 | - | TRBV5-1
CASSSGGGYTF | TRBJ1-2 | - | TRBV28
CASSAGQGTVETQYF | TRBJ2-5 | - | TRBV5-4
CGQQRASGSYNEQFF | TRBJ2-1 | - | TRBV2
CASSNLGGRAGELFF | TRBJ2-2 | - | TRBV21-1
CASRQGAGDTQYF | TRBJ2-3 | - | TRBV19
CASSPGGNADTQYF | TRBJ2-3 | - | TRBV28
CASSAKAGLNQPQHF | TRBJ1-5 | once | TRBV5-4
CASSHPQQETQYF | TRBJ2-5 | - | TRBV4-1
CASSRDRGGRELFF | TRBJ2-2 | - | TRBV7-7
CASSLAVGQGAGFTEAFF | TRBJ1-1 | few | TRBV7-8
CASSSLPGLAGGGEQYF | TRBJ2-7 | - | TRBV19
CAISDLQGATNEKLFF | TRBJ1-4 | - | TRBV10-3
CASSPSNYGYTF | TRBJ1-2 | - | TRBV11-3
CASSPQGPHQPQHF | TRBJ1-5 | once | TRBV27
CASSPSSGYYEQYF | TRBJ2-7 | - | TRBV28
CSVAGQGAADTQYF | TRBJ2-3 | - | TRBV29-1
CASSLEGGSGANVLTF | TRBJ2-6 | once | TRBV28
CASSSRGMNTEAFF | TRBJ1-1 | once | TRBV6-5
CAISENRGSRSYEQFF | TRBJ2-1 | - | TRBV10-3
CASSEGGVTNEKLFF | TRBJ1-4 | - | TRBV25-1
CASKRANTGELFF | TRBJ2-2 | - | TRBV7-3
CASSLTGPTYEQYF | TRBJ2-7 | - | TRBV28
CASSTPGAQYF | TRBJ2-5 | once | TRBV28
CASSQWTGTEVYEQYF | TRBJ2-7 | medium-sized | TRBV4-2
CASRRTGQSSYEQYF | TRBJ2-7 | few | TRBV27
CASSFLTGGNQPQHF | TRBJ1-5 | - | TRBV28
CASSSQGASNEKLFF | TRBJ1-4 | once | TRBV27
CASSFGQGQGGYTF | TRBJ1-2 | - | TRBV5-1
CASSQDPGLAGSKQYF | TRBJ2-7 | few | TRBV4-1
CASSLASLSYEQYF | TRBJ2-7 | few | TRBV19
CAWRAREGRISPLHF | TRBJ1-6 | - | TRBV30
CASSLARLSGANVLTF | TRBJ2-6 | - | TRBV5-1
CASSLGGSNHEQFF | TRBJ2-1 | - | TRBV7-9
CASSVEISLQGRYGYTF | TRBJ1-2 | - | TRBV9
CASSLVLVREKLFF | TRBJ1-4 | - | TRBV7-8
CASSPYGGTQYF | TRBJ2-7 | - | TRBV6-5
CASSDPSMGQRNYGYTF | TRBJ1-2 | - | TRBV25-1
CASSAGYGETQYF | TRBJ2-5 | few | TRBV10-1
CASSHSSGIVRRQYF | TRBJ2-7 | once | TRBV14
CSVRQGFRYEQYF | TRBJ2-7 | few | TRBV29-1
CASRRAAYNEQFF | TRBJ2-1 | - | TRBV28
CAWRRPGLAGGPDTQYF | TRBJ2-3 | - | TRBV30
CASSLPTGTNEKLFF | TRBJ1-4 | - | TRBV5-1